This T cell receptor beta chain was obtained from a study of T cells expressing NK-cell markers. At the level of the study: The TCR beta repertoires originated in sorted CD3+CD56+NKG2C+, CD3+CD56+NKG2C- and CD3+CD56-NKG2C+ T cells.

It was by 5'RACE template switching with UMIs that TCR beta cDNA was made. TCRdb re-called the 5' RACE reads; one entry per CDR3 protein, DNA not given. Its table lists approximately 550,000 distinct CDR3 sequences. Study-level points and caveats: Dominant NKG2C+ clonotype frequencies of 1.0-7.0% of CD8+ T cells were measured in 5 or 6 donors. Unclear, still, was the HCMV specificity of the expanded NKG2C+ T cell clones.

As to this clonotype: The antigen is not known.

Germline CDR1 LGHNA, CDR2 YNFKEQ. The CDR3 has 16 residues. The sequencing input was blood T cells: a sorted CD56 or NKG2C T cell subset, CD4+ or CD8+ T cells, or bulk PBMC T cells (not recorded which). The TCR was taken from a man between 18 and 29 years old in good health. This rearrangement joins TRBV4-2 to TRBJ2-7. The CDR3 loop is CASSQNAVGSTYEQYF.